One sample yielded the 27 T cell receptor beta chains listed below, sequenced in a study of PD-1 blockade in classical Hodgkin lymphoma. Assay used: immunoSEQ multiplex PCR; TCRdb lists only in-frame clones, some missing. The table shows approximately 29,000 clones, with 80% occurring only once. This sample's time point: cycle 4 day 1 (C4D1), after more than five weeks of nivolumab. All the patients suffered relapse after autologous stem cell transplantation, and brentuximab vedotin exposure differed. Sample: peripheral blood mononuclear cells (PBMCs), taken before the fourth cycle of nivolumab. Receptors were obtained from a human donor with classical Hodgkin lymphoma.

The chain has TRBV6-1 and TRBJ2-7; 9 bases align to TRBD1. Germline V CDR1 and CDR2: MNHNS, SASEGT. With V trimmed by 3 bases and J by 5 bases, 11 bases remained unmatched. The CDR3 is 16 residues long. CDR3 nucleotides: TGTGCCAGCAGTGAGTTATCCGGACAGGGGTGGAACGAGCAGTACTTC. Translated, it gives CASSELSGQGWNEQYF.

CDR3 coding DNA: TGTGCCAGCAGTTACTCGTTTGGTAGCGACTCCTACGAGCAGTACTTC. Its protein product is CASSYSFGSDSYEQYF. V gene TRBV6-5 combines with J gene TRBJ2-7; D perhaps matches TRBD2 (5 bases). From germline, CDR1 is MNHEY and CDR2 SVGAGI. This CDR3 is built from 16 residues. V was cut by 0 bases and J by 0 bases, with 12 bases left in between.

The V call is TRBV5-6, the J call TRBJ1-3; D is ambiguous. This CDR3 region has 15 residues. Germline V CDR1 and CDR2: SGHDT, YYEEEE. V was shortened by 0 bases and J by 0 bases, with 7 bases between the two germline ends. CDR3 sequence reads: CASSLDVSSGNTIYF. CDR3 nucleotides: TGTGCCAGCAGCTTGGATGTGAGCTCTGGAAACACCATATATTTT.

The V gene is TRBV18, the J gene TRBJ1-3; D ambiguous. The CDR3 runs 15 residues. The V gene lost 1 base and the J gene lost 4 bases, with 11 bases spanning the gap. CDR1 and CDR2 (germline): KGHSH, LQKENI. This chain's CDR3 is CASSPQAQPGNTIYF. In DNA, the CDR3 is TGTGCCAGCTCACCACAGGCGCAACCAGGAAACACCATATATTTT.

The chain couples TRBV30 to TRBJ1-1, with 7 positions matching TRBD1. The CDR3 is 13 amino acids. J was trimmed by 4 bases and V by 5 bases; bases with no gene match: 7. Per the germline V gene, CDR1 is GTSNPN and CDR2 is SVGIG (reference sequence). Here the CDR3 reads CAWGEGAGTEAFF. In DNA form, the CDR3 reads TGTGCCTGGGGAGAGGGGGCGGGCACTGAAGCTTTCTTT. Together with reference TRBV30 and TRBJ1-1, the CDR3 gives the full variable domain: SQTIHQWPATLVQPVGSPLSLECTVEGTSNPNLYWYRQAAGRGLQLLFYSVGIGQISSEVPQNLSASRPQDRQFILSSKKLLLSDSGFYLCAWGEGAGTEAFFGQGTRLTVV.

This chain links TRBV6-1 with TRBJ1-5; weak D call: TRBD1 (5 bases). The CDR3 runs 13 residues. V shed 4 bases and J shed 4 bases, with 8 bases lying between them. Germline CDR1 reads MNHNS; CDR2 reads SASEGT. For the CDR3, the DNA is TGTGCCAGCAGTGGACAGAGGAATCAGCCCCAGCATTTT. Its translation is CASSGQRNQPQHF.

The chain is built from TRBV5-6 and TRBJ2-2; TRBD1 matches at 8 bases. Losses at the gene ends were 4 bases for V and 1 base for J; bases not matched to a gene: 12. CDR3 length: 18 residues. The germline V gene encodes CDR1 SGHDT and CDR2 YYEEEE. CDR3 sequence reads: CASSSRQGFSRNTGELFF. In DNA form, the CDR3 reads TGTGCCAGCAGCAGTAGACAGGGGTTCTCAAGGAACACCGGGGAGCTGTTTTTT.

This chain uses TRBV14 with TRBJ2-6, with D unresolved. Per germline, CDR1 SGHDN and CDR2 FVKESK. The CDR3 runs 12 residues. The ends were cut back, 3 bases at V and 7 bases at J, with 4 bases in the middle. This CDR3 reads CASSQFANVLTF. DNA of the CDR3: TGTGCCAGCAGCCAGTTTGCCAACGTCCTGACTTTC.

This clone was detected once. The V gene is TRBV9, the J gene TRBJ2-1; 8 nucleotides match TRBD1. The V and J ends lost 4 bases and 9 bases, in that order; junction bases with no gene match: 9. The germline V gene encodes CDR1 SGDLS and CDR2 YYNGEE. The CDR3 length is 14 residues. Here the CDR3 reads CASSSRTGNGEQFF. The CDR3, as DNA: TGTGCCAGCAGCTCCCGGACAGGGAATGGTGAGCAGTTCTTC. The full variable domain, its missing parts supplied by reference TRBV9 and TRBJ2-1, is DSGVTQTPKHLITATGQRVTLRCSPRSGDLSVYWYQQSLDQGLQFLIQYYNGEERAKGNILERFSAQQFPDLHSELNLSSLELGDSALYFCASSSRTGNGEQFFGPGTRLTVL.

V and J are TRBV7-8 and TRBJ2-5; 8 nucleotides align to TRBD1. Germline V gene data show CDR1 as SGHVS and CDR2 as FQNEAQ. The V gene end was trimmed by 3 bases and the J gene end by 5 bases; junction bases not matched to a gene: 14. The CDR3 loop spans 17 amino acids. The CDR3, as DNA: TGTGCCAGCAGCTTGGGACAAGGGGCAGGGGGCCGGGAGACCCAGTACTTC. Translated, it gives CASSLGQGAGGRETQYF.

The chain employs TRBV6-6 and TRBJ2-3; no firm D call. V lost 6 bases to trimming and J lost 2 bases, with 3 bases between them. Per germline, CDR1 MNHNY and CDR2 SVGAGI (reference sequence). This CDR3 is 11 amino acids long. The CDR3 region is CASSHTDTQYF. As DNA, the CDR3 is TGTGCCAGCAGCCACACAGATACGCAGTATTTT.

The chain joins TRBV6-6 to TRBJ1-1, with D uncertain. The CDR3 sequence is 13 residues long. Between the trimmed V and J ends, which lost 2 bases and 7 bases, there was a span of 11 bases. The V gene's germline CDR1 is MNHNY and CDR2 SVGAGI (reference sequence). Here the CDR3 DNA reads TGTGCCAGCAGTTACACCCCGAGAGATGAAGCTTTCTTT. Encoded protein: CASSYTPRDEAFF.

The table lists this clone with a count of one. The chain joins TRBV2 to TRBJ2-7; D might be TRBD1 (7 bases). CDR1 and CDR2 from the germline V gene are SNHLY and FYNNEI. The CDR3 extends over 13 amino acids. V was cut by 5 bases and J by 4 bases, with 12 bases left in between. This chain's CDR3 is CASSSGGLYEQYF. Here the CDR3 DNA reads TGTGCCAGCAGTTCAGGGGGGCTATACGAGCAGTACTTC.

This chain joins TRBV7-9 and TRBJ2-1; weak D call: TRBD2 (7 bases). The CDR3 is 15 residues long. The V gene lost 8 bases and the J gene lost 0 bases, with 14 bases spanning the gap. The germline CDR1 and CDR2 sequences are SEHNR and FQNEAQ (reference sequence). The CDR3 loop reads CASQKGGGSYNEQFF. CDR3 nucleotides: TGTGCCAGCCAAAAAGGGGGGGGCTCCTACAATGAGCAGTTCTTC. The whole variable domain, filled in from reference TRBV7-9 and TRBJ2-1, reads DTGVSQNPRHKITKRGQNVTFRCDPISEHNRLYWYRQTLGQGPEFLTYFQNEAQLEKSRLLSDRFSAERPKGSFSTLEIQRTEQGDSAMYLCASQKGGGSYNEQFFGPGTRLTVL.

V is TRBV6-5 and J is TRBJ1-3, with 7 bases identical to TRBD1. V lost 5 bases, J lost 0 bases, and 1 base stayed unmatched. This CDR3 has 14 amino acids. Germline CDR1 reads MNHEY; CDR2 reads SVGAGI. The CDR3 sequence is CASSRDSSGNTIYF. The CDR3 DNA is TGTGCCAGCAGTAGGGACAGCTCTGGAAACACCATATATTTT.

The V call is TRBV9, the J call TRBJ2-3; TRBD2 aligns across 7 bases. Germline assignment: CDR1 SGDLS and CDR2 YYNGEE. V was clipped by 0 bases and J by 8 bases; unmatched bases: 3. The CDR3 length is 13 residues. CDR3 residues: CASSVGSGSTQYF. CDR3 DNA sequence: TGTGCCAGCAGCGTAGGTAGCGGGTCTACGCAGTATTTT.

The chain has TRBV4-2 and TRBJ2-7, with 7 bases matching TRBD1. Trimming cost V 2 bases and J 6 bases; bases outside gene matches: 10. The V gene's germline CDR1 is LGHNA and CDR2 YNFKEQ. This CDR3 is built from 15 residues. For the CDR3, the DNA is TGTGCCAGCAGCCAACCCGAGGGGGCGCCAGGCGAGCAGTACTTC. Translating gives CASSQPEGAPGEQYF.

V gene TRBV28 combines with J gene TRBJ2-7; D unclear. The CDR3 spans 11 residues. Germline values: CDR1 MDHEN, CDR2 SYDVKM. V lost 7 bases, J lost 4 bases, and 8 bases lay in between. CDR3 sequence: CASNQGYEQYF. For the CDR3, the DNA is TGTGCCAGCAACCAAGGGTACGAGCAGTACTTC.

V gene TRBV27 combines with J gene TRBJ1-4; D is perhaps TRBD1 (5 bases). The CDR3 extends over 16 amino acids. The V gene's germline CDR1 is MNHEY and CDR2 SMNVEV (reference sequence). Trimming removed 2 bases from V and 8 bases from J, with 18 bases in between. The CDR3 region has the DNA TGTGCCAGCAGTTTAAGAATCACGGGACGCGGCGAAAAACTGTTTTTT. Its translation: CASSLRITGRGEKLFF. The full variable domain, rest sourced from reference TRBV27 and TRBJ1-4, is EAQVTQNPRYLITVTGKKLTVTCSQNMNHEYMSWYRQDPGLGLRQIYYSMNVEVTDKGDVPEGYKVSRKEKRNFPLILESPSPNQTSLYFCASSLRITGRGEKLFFGSGTQLSVL.

This clone occurred a few times. The genes are TRBV6-5 and TRBJ2-1; TRBD2 aligns across 8 bases. CDR1 MNHEY and CDR2 SVGAGI come from the germline V gene. The CDR3 has 15 residues. V shed 4 bases and J 4 bases; nucleotides not matched to a gene: 6. In DNA form, the CDR3 reads TGTGCCAGCAGTTTCGACGGGGGGGGTTACAATGAGCAGTTCTTC. Protein product: CASSFDGGGYNEQFF.

The chain employs TRBV19 and TRBJ2-7, with D unresolved. Germline assignment: CDR1 LNHDA and CDR2 SQIVND (reference sequence). V dropped 4 bases and J dropped 4 bases, with 5 bases sitting between them. This CDR3 is built from 11 residues. The CDR3 is CASSTGYEQYF. CDR3 nucleotide sequence: TGTGCCAGTAGTACCGGGTACGAGCAGTACTTC.

This clone was counted a few times. This chain uses TRBV5-4 with TRBJ2-1; 11 nucleotides match TRBD2. The CDR3 consists of 17 residues. Germline V gives CDR1 SGHNT, CDR2 YYREEE (reference sequence). The junction had 11 bases not matched to a gene; V was cut back by 0 bases and J by 9 bases. The CDR3 nucleotides read TGTGCCAGCAGCTTGGACTTGGCGACTAGCGGGATAGGTGAGCAGTTCTTC. Amino acids: CASSLDLATSGIGEQFF.

V is TRBV19 and J is TRBJ2-2; D is unresolved. The V end was cut by 5 bases, the J end by 5 bases, with 12 bases between. CDR1 is LNHDA, CDR2 SQIVND, per germline (reference sequence). This CDR3 has 14 residues. CDR3 sequence (DNA): TGTGCCAGTAGTGCCCAGACTGGTACCGGGGAGCTGTTTTTT. This codes for CASSAQTGTGELFF.

This clone was counted only a few times. The chain links TRBV9 to TRBJ2-5, with a possible D match to TRBD2 (5 bases). V lost 0 bases, J lost 1 base, and 7 bases lay in between. Germline assignment: CDR1 SGDLS and CDR2 YYNGEE. The CDR3 covers 14 residues. As DNA, the CDR3 is TGTGCCAGCAGCGTAGACGGACTCCAAGAGACCCAGTACTTC. It yields the protein CASSVDGLQETQYF. The complete variable domain, with remaining parts taken from reference TRBV9 and TRBJ2-5, reads DSGVTQTPKHLITATGQRVTLRCSPRSGDLSVYWYQQSLDQGLQFLIQYYNGEERAKGNILERFSAQQFPDLHSELNLSSLELGDSALYFCASSVDGLQETQYFGPGTRLLVL.

This rearrangement joins TRBV14 to TRBJ1-2; 7 bases line up with TRBD1. V shed 5 bases, J shed 7 bases, and the junction held 13 bases outside the gene matches. Germline V gives CDR1 SGHDN, CDR2 FVKESK. The CDR3 consists of 15 residues. CDR3 loop: CASSATGTGRVGYTF. Here the CDR3 DNA reads TGTGCCAGCAGCGCGACAGGGACTGGAAGGGTTGGCTACACCTTC.

The chain recombines TRBV10-3 with TRBJ2-7, with D maybe TRBD1 (5 bases). The germline gives CDR1 ENHRY, CDR2 SYGVKD. The CDR3 spans 12 residues. V was shortened by 6 bases and J by 1 base, with 7 bases between the two germline ends. CDR3 loop: CAIRGRSYEQYF. The DNA of the CDR3 is TGTGCCATCAGGGGGCGTTCCTACGAGCAGTACTTC.

The V call is TRBV28, the J call TRBJ2-3; TRBD1 or TRBD2 may be the D gene (5 bases each). Trimming shortened V by 6 bases and J by 3 bases, and 16 bases separated the two germline ends. The length of the CDR3 is 15 residues. CDR1 is MDHEN and CDR2 is SYDVKM in the germline V gene. CDR3 in DNA: TGTGCCAGCAGCCAGAGGGGCCTCTCGACAGATACGCAGTATTTT. Its protein product is CASSQRGLSTDTQYF.